This passage covers 21 T cell receptor beta chains from one sample sequenced in a study of blood T cell repertoires in COVID-19. Clones were sequenced by immunoSEQ multiplex PCR, and TCRdb holds only the in-frame ones, with some missing. There are hundreds of thousands of clones in the sample; around nine tenths occur only once, and under 2% lies in the top ten. Material for sequencing was PBMCs or T cells enriched from blood (not recorded which). These receptors originate from a woman in her 50s who had recovered from COVID-19.

The chain joins TRBV7-9 to TRBJ2-3, with 10 bases lining up with TRBD1. Germline CDR1 SEHNR, CDR2 FQNEAQ (reference sequence). The CDR3 consists of 14 residues. J gave up 7 bases and V 0 bases, and 1 base lay outside the gene matches. The CDR3 protein is CASSLAGQGNTQYF. CDR3 sequence (DNA): TGTGCCAGCAGCTTAGCGGGACAGGGGAATACGCAGTATTTT.

The chain has TRBV5-1 and TRBJ1-5; no clear D. The CDR3 is made up of 15 amino acids. The germline V gene encodes CDR1 SGHRS and CDR2 YFSETQ. V was shortened by 6 bases and J by 0 bases, with 13 bases between the two germline ends. CDR3 DNA: TGCGCCAGCAAGCCGGAGGCCGCTAGCAATCAGCCCCAGCATTTT. It translates to CASKPEAASNQPQHF.

Worth noting for this clone: Other DNA variants within this sample encode the same CDR3. This chain uses TRBV5-1 with TRBJ2-1, with D unclear. Trimming left V 2 bases short and J 0 bases short, with 9 bases between. Germline V gene data show CDR1 as SGHRS and CDR2 as YFSETQ. The CDR3 sequence is 15 residues long. Here the CDR3 reads CASSLGGSSYNEQFF. The CDR3 nucleotides are TGCGCCAGCAGCTTAGGCGGAAGCTCCTACAATGAGCAGTTCTTC. Filled out from reference TRBV5-1 and TRBJ2-1, the complete variable domain reads KAGVTQTPRYLIKTRGQQVTLSCSPISGHRSVSWYQQTPGQGLQFLFEYFSETQRNKGNFPGRFSGRQFSNSRSEMNVSTLELGDSALYLCASSLGGSSYNEQFFGPGTRLTVL.

This rearrangement joins TRBV3-1 (or the pseudogene TRBV3-2) to TRBJ2-7; TRBD2 matches 8 bases. With 4 bases clipped from V and 5 bases from J, the junction kept 7 bases outside the gene matches. The CDR3 spans 14 residues. Germline assignment: CDR1 LGHDT and CDR2 YNNKEL (reference sequence). The CDR3 loop is CASSLTRAGDEQYF. The CDR3 nucleotides read TGTGCCAGCAGCCTAACGAGAGCGGGAGACGAGCAGTACTTC.

The CDR3 DNA follows: TGTGCCAGCTCTGCACAGTCCCCGGTGGGAGAGACCCAGTACTTC. Translated, it gives CASSAQSPVGETQYF. The genes are TRBV18 and TRBJ2-5; D remains ambiguous. The V end lost 6 bases, the J end lost 4 bases, and 18 bases lay between the germline ends. The CDR3 runs 15 residues. Germline CDR1 reads KGHSH; CDR2 reads LQKENI.

The gene calls are TRBV7-9 and TRBJ1-2; 8 bases agree with TRBD1. Germline V lookup: CDR1 SEHNR, CDR2 FQNEAQ (reference sequence). The CDR3 extends over 15 amino acids. After removal of 2 bases from V and 7 bases from J, the junction contained 9 bases not matched to a gene. This CDR3 is CASSLLGQEFRGYTF. The CDR3 DNA reads as TGTGCCAGCAGCTTACTGGGACAGGAATTCCGTGGCTACACCTTC.

This clone was seen a handful of times. The rearrangement links TRBV4-1 to TRBJ2-3; weak D call: TRBD2 (7 bases). Germline lookup yields CDR1 MGHRA and CDR2 YSYEKL. CDR3 length: 18 residues. V was trimmed by 1 base and J by 1 base, leaving 18 bases between them. CDR3 loop: CASSQGGGLAARTDTQYF. The CDR3 DNA sequence: TGCGCCAGCAGCCAAGGAGGGGGGCTAGCGGCTCGCACAGATACGCAGTATTTT.

Only a few counts were recorded for this clone. This chain uses TRBV5-1 with TRBJ1-1; no firm D call. Germline lookup yields CDR1 SGHRS and CDR2 YFSETQ. Trimming left V 4 bases short and J 0 bases short, with 10 bases between. The CDR3 extends over 14 amino acids. CDR3 sequence: CASSPRRMNTEAFF. The CDR3, as DNA: TGCGCCAGCAGCCCAAGGAGGATGAACACTGAAGCTTTCTTT.

This clone was found a few times. The chain carries TRBV6-2 or TRBV6-3 and TRBJ2-5, with 10 bases matching TRBD2. The CDR3 sequence is 16 residues long. Germline-derived CDR1 and CDR2 are MNHEY and SVGEGT. V trimming: 0 bases; J trimming: 4 bases; junction bases outside the gene matches: 5. The CDR3 DNA follows: TGTGCCAGCAGTTACTCTGAGCGGGAGGGGTCAGAGACCCAGTACTTC. Its translation: CASSYSEREGSETQYF.

The chain joins TRBV9 to TRBJ2-1, with a tentative D call TRBD1 (6 bases). Germline V gene lookup returns CDR1 SGDLS and CDR2 YYNGEE. V was shortened by 3 bases and J by 5 bases, with 15 bases between the two germline ends. This CDR3 comprises 15 residues. The CDR3 DNA reads as TGTGCCAGCAGCGCGGACGGACAGCCGGACAATGAGCAGTTCTTC. It translates to CASSADGQPDNEQFF.

The V and J genes are TRBV28 and TRBJ2-7, with D maybe TRBD2 (6 bases). Per the germline V gene, CDR1 is MDHEN and CDR2 is SYDVKM. This CDR3 has 13 amino acids. V was shortened by 6 bases and J by 2 bases, with 11 bases between the two germline ends. CDR3 loop: CASSGGSAYEQYF. CDR3 DNA sequence: TGTGCCAGCAGCGGGGGTTCGGCCTACGAGCAGTACTTC.

This clone was picked up a small number of times. The V gene is TRBV19, the J gene TRBJ1-2; possibly TRBD1 for D (6 bases). The CDR3 covers 14 residues. The V gene's germline CDR1 is LNHDA and CDR2 SQIVND (reference sequence). Deletions cut 5 bases from V and 0 bases from J, with 10 bases between. The CDR3 protein is CASSSRTANYGYTF. In nucleotides, the CDR3 is TGTGCCAGTAGTTCCCGGACAGCTAACTATGGCTACACCTTC. The full variable domain, in which reference TRBV19 and TRBJ1-2 provide the parts outside the CDR3, is DGGITQSPKYLFRKEGQNVTLSCEQNLNHDAMYWYRQDPGQGLRLIYYSQIVNDFQKGDIAEGYSVSREKKESFPLTVTSAQKNPTAFYLCASSSRTANYGYTFGSGTRLTVV.

The V gene is TRBV12-3 or TRBV12-4, the J gene TRBJ1-1; 8 nucleotides line up with TRBD1. The V segment lost 4 bases and the J segment 10 bases; nucleotides outside the gene matches: 2. The CDR3 sequence is 11 residues long. The CDR3 bases are TGTGCCAGCAGTTCGGACAGGGTAGCTTTCTTT. Its protein is CASSSDRVAFF.

This chain connects TRBV7-2 to TRBJ1-3; D is undetermined. The CDR3 covers 13 residues. Trimming shortened V by 7 bases and J by 2 bases, and 9 bases separated the two germline ends. Germline values: CDR1 SGHTA, CDR2 FQGNSA. This CDR3 reads CASKFGAGNTIYF. DNA for the CDR3: TGTGCCAGCAAATTCGGGGCTGGAAACACCATATATTTT.

A few counts support this clone. The V gene is TRBV29-1, the J gene TRBJ1-2; no definite D call. Trimming shortened V by 3 bases and J by 3 bases, and 11 bases separated the two germline ends. Germline lookup yields CDR1 SQVTM and CDR2 ANQGSEA. This CDR3 has 13 residues. The CDR3 coding sequence is TGCAGCGTTGAGTCCGGGAACGACTATGGCTACACCTTC. Protein product: CSVESGNDYGYTF.

The chain links TRBV4-1 to TRBJ1-1; unclear D gene. The CDR3 covers 15 residues. From germline, CDR1 is MGHRA and CDR2 YSYEKL. Trimming stripped 3 bases from V and 2 bases from J, with 13 bases between. The CDR3 sequence: CASSQSTPLNTEAFF. The CDR3, as DNA: TGCGCCAGCAGCCAGTCGACTCCTTTAAACACTGAAGCTTTCTTT.

J is TRBJ2-3 and V is TRBV2, with 9 bases identical to TRBD2. Germline values: CDR1 SNHLY, CDR2 FYNNEI. The CDR3 is made up of 15 amino acids. The J segment lost 4 bases and the V segment lost 6 bases, leaving 8 bases of the junction unmatched. CDR3 in DNA: TGTGCCAGCAGATGGCGGGAGGGCCAAGCAGATACGCAGTATTTT. Protein product: CASRWREGQADTQYF.

This chain joins TRBV6-5 and TRBJ1-4; D is uncertain. The length of the CDR3 is 14 residues. Germline V CDR1 and CDR2: MNHEY, SVGAGI. V was cut by 2 bases and J by 8 bases, with 12 bases left in between. The CDR3 DNA reads TGTGCCAGCAGTTACCGCGCACCGGGAGAAAAACTGTTTTTT. Its protein product is CASSYRAPGEKLFF.

V is TRBV10-1 and J is TRBJ2-5, with a possible D match to TRBD1 (6 bases). Trimming stripped 0 bases from V and 5 bases from J, with 13 bases between. The CDR3 spans 15 residues. Per germline, CDR1 WNHNN and CDR2 SYGVQD (reference sequence). CDR3 amino acids: CASSESGAPRETQYF. The DNA for the CDR3 is TGCGCCAGCAGTGAGTCGGGGGCCCCACGGGAGACCCAGTACTTC.

V gene TRBV7-2 combines with J gene TRBJ1-1, with a tentative D call TRBD1 (6 bases). Per the germline V gene, CDR1 is SGHTA and CDR2 is FQGNSA. This CDR3 contains 14 residues. V lost 5 bases and J 1 base, leaving 11 bases between the germline ends. CDR3 sequence reads: CASSPLQGNTEAFF. The DNA of the CDR3 is TGTGCCAGCAGCCCATTACAGGGGAACACTGAAGCTTTCTTT.

This clone was observed a few times. CDR3 in DNA: TGTGCCAGCAGACGGGACTCCCCCTCCTACGAGCAGTACTTC. This codes for CASRRDSPSYEQYF. The chain is built from TRBV5-4 and TRBJ2-7; the D gene is possibly TRBD2 (6 bases). V was shortened by 5 bases and J by 0 bases, with 12 bases between the two germline ends. CDR1 and CDR2 from the germline V gene are SGHNT and YYREEE (reference sequence). The CDR3 is 14 residues long.